This T cell receptor (beta chain) was sequenced for a study of CD8 T cells in ankylosing spondylitis. This CDR3 has 15 residues. Per germline, CDR1 LGHDT and CDR2 YNNKEL (reference sequence). Trimming removed 0 bases from V and 4 bases from J, with 12 bases in between. Generation of TCR beta libraries employed quantitative 5'-RACE incorporating molecular barcodes. TCRdb fed the 5' RACE reads into MiXCR, producing one record per CDR3 protein. The repertoire includes 110,000 to 150,000 distinct CDR3 sequences, 7.5% to 9.5% of them detected once, and 7.3% sits in the top ten. Comment on this clonotype: Its target is unknown.

Whole-study findings and limits: Apparently characteristic of ankylosing spondylitis blood was a TCR beta motif (fewer than ten highly homologous variants).

Input material: synovial fluid, either unsorted or a sorted T cell fraction (not recorded which). This clonotype was obtained from a male donor with ankylosing spondylitis. The chain is built from TRBV3-1 and TRBJ1-2; D unclear. CDR3 loop: CASSQDFTAFYGYTF. The CDR3 nucleotides are TGTGCCAGCAGCCAAGATTTTACAGCGTTCTATGGCTACACCTTC.